This is a list of T cell receptor beta chains from one sample in a study of T-cell memory formation after mild COVID-19. TCRdb re-analysed the 5' RACE reads in MiXCR, keeping a single row per CDR3 protein. In the table there are roughly 200,000 distinct CDR3 sequences, 9.5% of which are singletons. The sample taken for sequencing was PBMCs or a T cell subset sorted from them (not recorded which). Source of these receptors: a man aged 18 to 30 who had mild COVID-19 (a few samples of this study predate the infection). Cell type and time point are not known. Both conserved end residues are part of each CDR3. D genes are given only for firm matches. Rows may omit the clone size; those that give it use once, few, many or a size class.

V gene,D gene,J gene,clone size,CDR3 DNA,CDR3 protein
TRBV6-5,.,TRBJ2-3,.,TGTGCCAGCATTTACTTAGATACGCAGTATTTT,CASIYLDTQYF
TRBV28,TRBD1,TRBJ2-7,.,TGTGCCAGCAGTTTAGGCTCCGGGACAGGGGGCTACGAGCAGTACTTC,CASSLGSGTGGYEQYF
TRBV7-2,TRBD1,TRBJ2-5,.,TGTGCCAGCACCCGGGACAGGGGGGGAGAGACCCAGTACTTC,CASTRDRGGETQYF
TRBV4-3,.,TRBJ2-7,few,TGCGCCAGCAGCCACAGGTTCGGGGAGCAGTACTTC,CASSHRFGEQYF
TRBV5-6,.,TRBJ1-2,few,TGTGCCAGCAGCTTGGTAGTAGTAGGGGGCTACACCTTC,CASSLVVVGGYTF
TRBV7-2,.,TRBJ2-3,few,TGTGCCAGCAGCTCTCTCGGACTACTCACAGATACGCAGTATTTT,CASSSLGLLTDTQYF
TRBV21-1,.,TRBJ2-7,many,TGTGCCAGCAGCAGAAGAGGGACCCACCCCTACGAGCAGTACTTC,CASSRRGTHPYEQYF
TRBV5-1,.,TRBJ1-2,.,TGCGCCAGCAGCTTGGTTGAGGCAGGGAGGGGCTACACCTTC,CASSLVEAGRGYTF
TRBV24-1,TRBD2,TRBJ2-3,few,TGTGCCACCAGTGATTTTCGCGGCGGGGGGGCTGCAGATACGCAGTATTTT,CATSDFRGGGAADTQYF
TRBV25-1,.,TRBJ2-7,many,TGTGCCAGCAGTGAATCGACAGGTTACGGCGAGCAGTACTTC,CASSESTGYGEQYF
TRBV7-2,TRBD2,TRBJ2-7,.,TGTGCCAGCAGCTTAGTCGGGACTAGCGGGGGGACCATCGCACAGTACTTC,CASSLVGTSGGTIAQYF
TRBV4-2,TRBD2,TRBJ2-5,few,TGTGCCAGCAGCTCTCAATCTATAGCGGGGGGTCCTCAAGAGACCCAGTACTTC,CASSSQSIAGGPQETQYF
TRBV7-2,.,TRBJ1-5,many,TGTGCCAGCAGCGTAAGGGGGGATCAGCCCCAGCATTTT,CASSVRGDQPQHF
TRBV2,.,TRBJ1-4,few,TGTGCCAGCAAACGTTCGGAAAAACTGTTTTTT,CASKRSEKLFF
TRBV14,TRBD2,TRBJ2-1,.,TGTGCCAGCAGGGTTGGGACTAGCGGTGGTACCTTGTCCTACAATGAGCAGTTCTTC,CASRVGTSGGTLSYNEQFF
TRBV7-2,.,TRBJ1-2,few,TGTGCCAGCAGCTTAGGGTACAGGGCCACCGAAGGCTACACCTTC,CASSLGYRATEGYTF
TRBV5-1,.,TRBJ1-6,.,TGCGCCAGCAGCTTGGCAGGGTCTGCTTTTGGCTCACCCCTCCACTTT,CASSLAGSAFGSPLHF
TRBV19,.,TRBJ1-1,.,TGTGCCAGTAGGAGGTTGGCTCCTAACACTGAAGCTTTCTTT,CASRRLAPNTEAFF
TRBV11-2,.,TRBJ2-3,.,TGTGCCAGCAGCTGGGCCCCCCCCGATACGCAGTATTTT,CASSWAPPDTQYF
TRBV28,TRBD1,TRBJ2-4,few,TGTGCCAGCAGCTTTACTGGGACAGGGTACAACATTCAGTACTTC,CASSFTGTGYNIQYF
TRBV11-2,.,TRBJ2-2,.,TGTGCCAGCAGCTTAGATCTAGGGCCCCTAGGCGGGGAGCTGTTTTTT,CASSLDLGPLGGELFF
TRBV30,.,TRBJ1-4,few,TGTGCCTGGAGTGTCGGGCTGTCTGAAAAACTGTTTTTT,CAWSVGLSEKLFF
TRBV27,.,TRBJ1-6,many,TGTGCCAGCAGTGAGGGCTACTATAATTCACCCCTCCACTTT,CASSEGYYNSPLHF
TRBV9,.,TRBJ1-2,few,TGTGCCAGCAGCGCCTCGGGGGGAAGCTATGGCTACACCTTC,CASSASGGSYGYTF
TRBV6-5,.,TRBJ2-5,.,TGTGCCAGCCGGGGCGGGGGCTTACAAGAGACCCAGTACTTC,CASRGGGLQETQYF
TRBV20-1,TRBD2,TRBJ2-5,many,TGCAGTGCGCGAAGACTAGCGGGGGACCAAGAGACCCAGTACTTC,CSARRLAGDQETQYF
TRBV27,.,TRBJ1-5,few,TGTGCCAGCAGCGTCAAGGGCGGGAGCTATCCCCAGCATTTT,CASSVKGGSYPQHF
TRBV6-2/TRBV6-3,.,TRBJ2-1,few,TGTGCCAGCAGTTACGCCACTAGATCTGAGCAGTTCTTC,CASSYATRSEQFF
TRBV6-2/TRBV6-3,TRBD1,TRBJ2-6,many,TGTGCCAGCAGCAGCGACAGGGCTTCTGGGGCCAACGTCCTGACTTTC,CASSSDRASGANVLTF
TRBV5-1,.,TRBJ2-2,few,TGCGCCAGCAATAAGAGAAGCTCGAACACCGGGGAGCTGTTTTTT,CASNKRSSNTGELFF
TRBV10-3,.,TRBJ1-5,.,TGTGCCATCAGTGAGTTCTCGCGGGGAGGGGAGCCCCAGCATTTT,CAISEFSRGGEPQHF
TRBV6-5,.,TRBJ1-3,.,TGTGCCAGCACCGCGGCGTGGCCGGCTGGAAACACCATATATTTT,CASTAAWPAGNTIYF
TRBV5-1,TRBD1,TRBJ1-6,.,TGCGCCAGCAGCACAACAGGGGTGAATAATTCACCCCTCCACTTT,CASSTTGVNNSPLHF
TRBV5-1,.,TRBJ2-1,few,TGCGCCAGCAGCTTCCTGAATGAGCAGTTCTTC,CASSFLNEQFF
TRBV4-3,TRBD2,TRBJ2-2,few,TGCGCCAGCAGCCGCGGACTAGCGGGGGCGAACACCGGGGAGCTGTTTTTT,CASSRGLAGANTGELFF
TRBV6-6,.,TRBJ1-1,.,TGTGCCAGCAGTTACTTTCGCCCCCGGGGAGGGGACACTGAAGCTTTCTTT,CASSYFRPRGGDTEAFF
TRBV10-3,.,TRBJ1-6,few,TGTGCCATCAGTGAATTAGAGAGAAGCTCCTATAATTCACCCCTCCACTTT,CAISELERSSYNSPLHF
TRBV7-2,.,TRBJ1-5,.,TGTGCCAGCAGCTTAGGTCCGGTGACGGAGAATCAGCCCCAGCATTTT,CASSLGPVTENQPQHF
TRBV20-1,.,TRBJ2-2,.,TGCAGTGCAAGACTAGTCGGGGAGCTGTTTTTT,CSARLVGELFF
TRBV20-1,TRBD1,TRBJ2-7,few,TGCAGTGCCAAACAGGGGAACTCCTACGAGCAGTACTTC,CSAKQGNSYEQYF
TRBV19,.,TRBJ2-3,many,TGTGCCAGTAGTGGCACAGAGGCTAGCACAGATACGCAGTATTTT,CASSGTEASTDTQYF
TRBV12-3/TRBV12-4,TRBD1,TRBJ2-7,.,TGTGCCAGCAGTTTAGCTGCCAGGGGGCCCTACGAGCAGTACTTC,CASSLAARGPYEQYF
TRBV4-1,.,TRBJ1-1,few,TGCGCCAGCAGCCAAGGGAGGGGAATGAACACTGAAGCTTTCTTT,CASSQGRGMNTEAFF
TRBV20-1,.,TRBJ1-5,.,TGCAGTGTACGGCCTCCAAATCAGCCCCAGCATTTT,CSVRPPNQPQHF
TRBV7-3,.,TRBJ2-3,many,TGTGCCAGCAGTTTCAGAGGAGATACGCAGTATTTT,CASSFRGDTQYF
TRBV7-9,TRBD1,TRBJ1-1,.,TGTGCCAGCAGATATACAGGGGGCGGCCCCGGCACTGAAGCTTTCTTT,CASRYTGGGPGTEAFF
TRBV2,.,TRBJ2-3,few,TGTGCCAGCAGTGCCGGAAATAGGGGTACGCAGTATTTT,CASSAGNRGTQYF
TRBV3-1,.,TRBJ2-4,many,TGTGCCAGCAGCCAAACGGCGGGGGCCCACTTAGCCAAAAACATTCAGTACTTC,CASSQTAGAHLAKNIQYF
TRBV12-5,.,TRBJ1-4,few,TGTGCTAGTGGTTTGGGAGACAGTGCAACTAATGAAAAACTGTTTTTT,CASGLGDSATNEKLFF
TRBV5-1,.,TRBJ1-4,few,TGCGCCAGCAGCTTGGGCAATCCCAATGAAAAACTGTTTTTT,CASSLGNPNEKLFF
TRBV5-6,.,TRBJ2-5,many,TGTGCCAGCAGCTTGCCAGGGATGGAAGAGACCCAGTACTTC,CASSLPGMEETQYF
TRBV20-1,TRBD1,TRBJ1-1,.,TGCAGTGCTAGGGGGACAGGTACGGGATCTTTTATGGCTTTCTTT,CSARGTGTGSFMAFF
TRBV5-4,.,TRBJ2-2,few,TGTGCCAGCAGCTTGCAAGCCACCGGGGAGCTGTTTTTT,CASSLQATGELFF
TRBV5-4,.,TRBJ2-7,.,TGTGCCAGCAGCTCCTGGGGGGGCGATGCCTCCTACGAGCAGTACTTC,CASSSWGGDASYEQYF
TRBV6-6,.,TRBJ2-7,.,TGTGCCGGGGCCGGCAGGTCCAGTGGCGAGCAGTACTTC,CAGAGRSSGEQYF
TRBV7-2,.,TRBJ1-2,.,TGTGCCAGCAGCTTAGCGAGAAGGGCTGATGGCTACACCTTC,CASSLARRADGYTF
TRBV7-7,.,TRBJ2-3,.,TGTGCTAGCAGCTTGAGCAGGGGCCCAGATACGCAGTATTTT,CASSLSRGPDTQYF
TRBV7-9,TRBD1,TRBJ2-1,.,TGTGCCAGCGGCGACAGGGCTGGCCATGAGCAGTTCTTC,CASGDRAGHEQFF
TRBV10-3,.,TRBJ2-7,.,TGTGCCATCAGTGAGTCTAGGGTTGAGCAGTACTTC,CAISESRVEQYF